This T cell receptor beta chain was recorded in a study of cytomegalovirus exposure and HLA in healthy donors. Study-wide results and caveats: In a later analysis, HLA-associated TCR beta chains were more clonally expanded than equally common others.

The PCR ran on 60 Vbeta and 13 Jbeta primers. Assay: immunoSEQ multiplex PCR; the TCRdb copy retains only in-frame clones and omits some. The data show just under 150,000 clones, over 75% seen once. Healthy individuals who donated bone marrow served as the donors. Though probably carrying unrecorded immune exposures, donors were nominally healthy at sampling. Remarks on this clone: Its specificity is unknown.

In germline, CDR1 is SGHTA, CDR2 FQGNSA. The ends were cut back, 1 base at V and 3 bases at J, with 12 bases in the middle. The CDR3 is 15 residues long. This sequence was found in a woman aged 25 to 39 in good health and CMV-seronegative. What was sequenced was PBMCs. This chain uses TRBV7-2 with TRBJ1-2; possibly TRBD1 for D (6 bases). The CDR3 nucleotides read TGTGCCAGCAGCTTAGTTACAGGGCCGGACTATGGCTACACCTTC. It is translated as CASSLVTGPDYGYTF.